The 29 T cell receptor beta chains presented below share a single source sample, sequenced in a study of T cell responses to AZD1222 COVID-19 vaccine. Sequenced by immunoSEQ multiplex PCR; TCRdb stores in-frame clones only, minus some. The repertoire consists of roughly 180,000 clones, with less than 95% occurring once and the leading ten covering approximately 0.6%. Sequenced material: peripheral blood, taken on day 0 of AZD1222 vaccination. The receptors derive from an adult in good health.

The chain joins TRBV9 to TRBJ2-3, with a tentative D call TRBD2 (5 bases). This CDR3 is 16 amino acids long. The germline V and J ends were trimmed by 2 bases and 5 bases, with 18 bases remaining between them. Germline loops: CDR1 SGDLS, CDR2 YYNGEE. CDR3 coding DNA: TGTGCCAGCAGCGTCCAGCGGAAGGCCGTTAGAGATACGCAGTATTTT. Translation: CASSVQRKAVRDTQYF.

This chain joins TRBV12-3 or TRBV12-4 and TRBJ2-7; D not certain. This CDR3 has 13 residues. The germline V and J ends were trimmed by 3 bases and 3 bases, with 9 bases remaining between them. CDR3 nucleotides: TGTGCCAGCAGTTTTGATGGGCACTACGAGCAGTACTTC. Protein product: CASSFDGHYEQYF.

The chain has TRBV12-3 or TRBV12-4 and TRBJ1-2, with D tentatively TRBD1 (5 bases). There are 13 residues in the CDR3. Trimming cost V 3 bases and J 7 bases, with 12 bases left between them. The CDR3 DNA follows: TGTGCCAGCAGTTTCAAGGGGCACGGTGGCTACACCTTC. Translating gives CASSFKGHGGYTF.

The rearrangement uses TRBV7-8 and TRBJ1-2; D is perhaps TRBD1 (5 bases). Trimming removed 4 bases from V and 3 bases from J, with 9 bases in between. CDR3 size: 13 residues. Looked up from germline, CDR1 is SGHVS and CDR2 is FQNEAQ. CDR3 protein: CASSSGHDYGYTF. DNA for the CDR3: TGTGCCAGCAGCTCAGGACACGACTATGGCTACACCTTC. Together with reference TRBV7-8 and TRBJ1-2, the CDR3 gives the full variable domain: GAGVSQSPRYKVAKRGQDVALRCDPISGHVSLFWYQQALGQGPEFLTYFQNEAQLDKSGLPSDRFFAERPEGSVSTLKIQRTQQEDSAVYLCASSSGHDYGYTFGSGTRLTVV.

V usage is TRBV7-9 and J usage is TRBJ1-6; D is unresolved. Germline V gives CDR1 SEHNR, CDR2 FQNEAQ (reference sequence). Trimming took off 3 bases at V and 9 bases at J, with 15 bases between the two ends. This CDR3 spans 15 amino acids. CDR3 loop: CASSLQRPLLSPLHF. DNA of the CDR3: TGTGCCAGCAGCTTGCAGCGGCCTCTACTTTCACCCCTCCACTTT.

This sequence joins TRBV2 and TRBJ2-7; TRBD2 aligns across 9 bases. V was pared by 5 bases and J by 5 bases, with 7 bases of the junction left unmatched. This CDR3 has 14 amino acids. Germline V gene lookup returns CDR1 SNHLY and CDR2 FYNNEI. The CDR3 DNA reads TGTGCCAGCAGTTTAGCGGGAGTCACCCACGAGCAGTACTTC. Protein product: CASSLAGVTHEQYF.

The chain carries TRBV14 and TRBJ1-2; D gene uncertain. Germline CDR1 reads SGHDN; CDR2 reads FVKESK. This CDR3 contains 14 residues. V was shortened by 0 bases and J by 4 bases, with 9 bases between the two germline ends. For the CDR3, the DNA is TGTGCCAGCAGCCAAGACCAGAATCCCTATGGCTACACCTTC. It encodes CASSQDQNPYGYTF.

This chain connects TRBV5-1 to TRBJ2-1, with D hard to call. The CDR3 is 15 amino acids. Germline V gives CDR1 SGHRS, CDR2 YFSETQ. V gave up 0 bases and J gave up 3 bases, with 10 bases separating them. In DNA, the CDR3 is TGCGCCAGCAGCTTGGGGACGGTCATCTACAATGAGCAGTTCTTC. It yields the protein CASSLGTVIYNEQFF.

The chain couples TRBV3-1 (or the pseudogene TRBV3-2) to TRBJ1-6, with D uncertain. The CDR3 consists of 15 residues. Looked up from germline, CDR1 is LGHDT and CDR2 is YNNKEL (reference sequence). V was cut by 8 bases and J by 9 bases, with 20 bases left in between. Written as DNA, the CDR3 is TGTGCCAGCGCGCCTACAGCTGGGCAGCCTTCACCCCTCCACTTT. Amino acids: CASAPTAGQPSPLHF.

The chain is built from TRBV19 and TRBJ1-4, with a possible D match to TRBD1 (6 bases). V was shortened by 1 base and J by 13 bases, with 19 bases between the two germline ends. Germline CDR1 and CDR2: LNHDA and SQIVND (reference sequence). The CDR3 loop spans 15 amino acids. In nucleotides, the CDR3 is TGTGCCAGTAGTATAGGCCCCGGGGACATCGTCGGACTGTTTTTT. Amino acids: CASSIGPGDIVGLFF.

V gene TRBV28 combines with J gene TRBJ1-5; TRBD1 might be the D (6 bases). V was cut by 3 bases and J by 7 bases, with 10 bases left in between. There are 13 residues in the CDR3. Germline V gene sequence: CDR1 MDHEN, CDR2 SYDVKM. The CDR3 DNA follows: TGTGCCAGCAGTTTTGGGGGCTGGCAGCCCCAGCATTTT. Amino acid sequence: CASSFGGWQPQHF.

This CDR3 reads CASSDSRLYGYTF. In DNA, the CDR3 is TGTGCCAGCAGCGACAGCCGGCTCTATGGCTACACCTTC. The J gene is TRBJ1-2, the V gene TRBV6-5, with D possibly being TRBD1 (5 bases). The germline gives CDR1 MNHEY, CDR2 SVGAGI. V was clipped by 6 bases and J by 4 bases, with 12 bases between them. This CDR3 comprises 13 residues.

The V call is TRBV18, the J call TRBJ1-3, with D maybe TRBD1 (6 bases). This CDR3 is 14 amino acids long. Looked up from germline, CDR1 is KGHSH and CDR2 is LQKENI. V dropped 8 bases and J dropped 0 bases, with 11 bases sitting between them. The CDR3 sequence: CASTSGVSGNTIYF. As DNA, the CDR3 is TGTGCCAGCACCTCAGGGGTCTCTGGAAACACCATATATTTT.

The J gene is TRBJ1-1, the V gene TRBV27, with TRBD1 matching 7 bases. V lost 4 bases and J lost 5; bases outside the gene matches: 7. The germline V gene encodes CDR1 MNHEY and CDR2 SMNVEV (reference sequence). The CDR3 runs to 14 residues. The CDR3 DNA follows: TGTGCCAGCAGTTGGGGGAGGGGGCGGACTGAAGCTTTCTTT. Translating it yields CASSWGRGRTEAFF.

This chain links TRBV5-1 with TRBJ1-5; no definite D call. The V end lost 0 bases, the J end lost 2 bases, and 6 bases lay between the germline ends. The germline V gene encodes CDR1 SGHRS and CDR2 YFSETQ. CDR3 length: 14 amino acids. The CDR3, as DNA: TGCGCCAGCAGCTTGGAGTCAGGCAATCAGCCCCAGCATTTT. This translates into CASSLESGNQPQHF.

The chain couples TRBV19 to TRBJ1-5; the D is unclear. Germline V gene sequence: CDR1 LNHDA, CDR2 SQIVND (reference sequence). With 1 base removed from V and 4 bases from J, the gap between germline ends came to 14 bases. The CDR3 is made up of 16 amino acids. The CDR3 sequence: CASSIGKGHPNQPQHF. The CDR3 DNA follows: TGTGCCAGTAGTATAGGTAAAGGGCACCCTAATCAGCCCCAGCATTTT. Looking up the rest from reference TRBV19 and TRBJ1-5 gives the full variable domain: DGGITQSPKYLFRKEGQNVTLSCEQNLNHDAMYWYRQDPGQGLRLIYYSQIVNDFQKGDIAEGYSVSREKKESFPLTVTSAQKNPTAFYLCASSIGKGHPNQPQHFGDGTRLSIL.

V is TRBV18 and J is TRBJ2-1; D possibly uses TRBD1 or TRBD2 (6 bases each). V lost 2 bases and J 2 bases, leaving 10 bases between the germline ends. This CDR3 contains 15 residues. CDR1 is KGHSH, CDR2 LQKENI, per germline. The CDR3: CASSPEGGTYNEQFF. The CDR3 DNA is TGTGCCAGCTCACCAGAGGGGGGAACCTACAATGAGCAGTTCTTC.

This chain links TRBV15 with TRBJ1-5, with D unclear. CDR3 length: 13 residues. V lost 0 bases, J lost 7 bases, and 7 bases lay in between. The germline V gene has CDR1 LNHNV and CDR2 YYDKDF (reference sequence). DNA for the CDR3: TGTGCCACCAGCAGAGATCTGGAGCAGCCCCAGCATTTT. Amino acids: CATSRDLEQPQHF.

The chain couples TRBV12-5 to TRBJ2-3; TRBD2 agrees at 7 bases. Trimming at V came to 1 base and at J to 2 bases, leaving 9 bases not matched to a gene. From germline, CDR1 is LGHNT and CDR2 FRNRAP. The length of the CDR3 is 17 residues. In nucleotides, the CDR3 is TGTGCTAGTGGTTTGGGGCCGCCGGGAGGAACCACAGATACGCAGTATTTT. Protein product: CASGLGPPGGTTDTQYF.

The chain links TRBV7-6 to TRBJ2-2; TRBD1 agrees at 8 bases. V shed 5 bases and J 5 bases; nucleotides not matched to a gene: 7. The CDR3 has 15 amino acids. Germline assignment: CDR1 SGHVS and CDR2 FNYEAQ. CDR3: CASSLGNRGTGELFF. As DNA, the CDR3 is TGTGCCAGCAGCCTCGGAAACAGGGGGACCGGGGAGCTGTTTTTT. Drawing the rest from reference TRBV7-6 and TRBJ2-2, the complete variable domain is GAGVSQSPRYKVTKRGQDVALRCDPISGHVSLYWYRQALGQGPEFLTYFNYEAQQDKSGLPNDRFSAERPEGSISTLTIQRTEQRDSAMYRCASSLGNRGTGELFFGEGSRLTVL.

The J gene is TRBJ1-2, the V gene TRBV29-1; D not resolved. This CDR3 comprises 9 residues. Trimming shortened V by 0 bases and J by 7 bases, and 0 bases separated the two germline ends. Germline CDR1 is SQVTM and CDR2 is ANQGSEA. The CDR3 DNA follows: TGCAGCGTTGAAGATGGCTACACCTTC. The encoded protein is CSVEDGYTF.

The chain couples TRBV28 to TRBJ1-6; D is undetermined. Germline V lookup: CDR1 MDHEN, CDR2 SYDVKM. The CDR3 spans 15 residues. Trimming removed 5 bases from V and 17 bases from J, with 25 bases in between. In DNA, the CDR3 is TGTGCCAGCAGTGTACGGGAAGGGAGGGTGATGCTTTTCCACTTT. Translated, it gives CASSVREGRVMLFHF. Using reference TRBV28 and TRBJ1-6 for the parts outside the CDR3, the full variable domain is DVKVTQSSRYLVKRTGEKVFLECVQDMDHENMFWYRQDPGLGLRLIYFSYDVKMKEKGDIPEGYSVSREKKERFSLILESASTNQTSMYLCASSVREGRVMLFHFGNGTRLTVT.

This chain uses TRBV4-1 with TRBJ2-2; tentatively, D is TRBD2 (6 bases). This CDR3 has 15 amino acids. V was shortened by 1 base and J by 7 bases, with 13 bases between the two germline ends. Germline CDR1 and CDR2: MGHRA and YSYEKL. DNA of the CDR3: TGCGCCAGCAGCCAAGGTGGTCGGGGGTACGGGGAGCTGTTTTTT. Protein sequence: CASSQGGRGYGELFF.

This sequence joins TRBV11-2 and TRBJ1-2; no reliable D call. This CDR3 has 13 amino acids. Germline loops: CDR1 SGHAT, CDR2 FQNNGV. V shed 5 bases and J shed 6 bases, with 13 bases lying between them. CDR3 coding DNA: TGTGCCAGCAGCCCACGGTTGGGCGATGGCTACACCTTC. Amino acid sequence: CASSPRLGDGYTF.

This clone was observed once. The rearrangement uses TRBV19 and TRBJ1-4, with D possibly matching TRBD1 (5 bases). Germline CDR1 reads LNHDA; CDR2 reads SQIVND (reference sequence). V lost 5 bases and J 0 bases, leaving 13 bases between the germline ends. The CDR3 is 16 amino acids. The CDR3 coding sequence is TGTGCCAGTAGTTCCCCTGGGGCAGCAACTAATGAAAAACTGTTTTTT. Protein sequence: CASSSPGAATNEKLFF.

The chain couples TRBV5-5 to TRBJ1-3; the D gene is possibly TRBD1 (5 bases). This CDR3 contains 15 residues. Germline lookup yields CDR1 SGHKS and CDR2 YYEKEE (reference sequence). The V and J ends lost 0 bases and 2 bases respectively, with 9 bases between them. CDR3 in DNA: TGTGCCAGCAGCTTGGCCGGGGGAACTGGAAACACCATATATTTT. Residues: CASSLAGGTGNTIYF. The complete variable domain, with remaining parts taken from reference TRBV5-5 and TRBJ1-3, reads DAGVTQSPTHLIKTRGQQVTLRCSPISGHKSVSWYQQVLGQGPQFIFQYYEKEERGRGNFPDRFSARQFPNYSSELNVNALLLGDSALYLCASSLAGGTGNTIYFGEGSWLTVV.

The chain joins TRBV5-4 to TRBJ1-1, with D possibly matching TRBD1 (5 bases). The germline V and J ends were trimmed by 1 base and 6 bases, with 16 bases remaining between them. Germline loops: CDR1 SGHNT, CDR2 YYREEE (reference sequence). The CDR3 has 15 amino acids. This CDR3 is CASSLSPGTYAEAFF. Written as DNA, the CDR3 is TGTGCCAGCAGCTTGTCCCCCGGGACCTACGCTGAAGCTTTCTTT.

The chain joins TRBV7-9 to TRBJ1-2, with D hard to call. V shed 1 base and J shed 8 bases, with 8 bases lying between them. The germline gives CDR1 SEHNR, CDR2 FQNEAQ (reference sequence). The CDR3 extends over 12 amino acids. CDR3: CASSLDQVGYTF. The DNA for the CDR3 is TGTGCCAGCAGCTTAGACCAGGTCGGCTACACCTTC.

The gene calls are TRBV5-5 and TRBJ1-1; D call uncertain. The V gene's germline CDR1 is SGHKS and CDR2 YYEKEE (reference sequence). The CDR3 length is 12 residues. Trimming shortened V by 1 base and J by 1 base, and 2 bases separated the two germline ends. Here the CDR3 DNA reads TGTGCCAGCAGCTTGCAGAACACTGAAGCTTTCTTT. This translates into CASSLQNTEAFF.